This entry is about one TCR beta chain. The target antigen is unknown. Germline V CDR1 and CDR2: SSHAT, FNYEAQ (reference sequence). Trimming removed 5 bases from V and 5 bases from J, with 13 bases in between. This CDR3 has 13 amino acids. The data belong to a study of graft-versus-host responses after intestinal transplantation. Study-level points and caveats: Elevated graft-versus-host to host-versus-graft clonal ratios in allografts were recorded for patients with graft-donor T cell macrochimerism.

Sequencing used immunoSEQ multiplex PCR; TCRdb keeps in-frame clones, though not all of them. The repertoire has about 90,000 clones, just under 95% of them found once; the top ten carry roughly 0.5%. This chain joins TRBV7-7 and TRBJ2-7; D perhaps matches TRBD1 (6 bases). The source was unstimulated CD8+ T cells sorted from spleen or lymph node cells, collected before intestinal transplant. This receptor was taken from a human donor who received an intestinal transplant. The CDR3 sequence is CASSPAGANEQYF. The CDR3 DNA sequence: TGTGCCAGCAGCCCAGCAGGGGCGAACGAGCAGTACTTC.